Listed below are T cell receptor beta chains from one sample, sequenced in a study of regulatory T cells in long-lasting Graves disease. From the multiplex PCR reads, TCRdb called clonotypes with MiXCR, one entry per CDR3 protein. The sample includes just over 600,000 distinct CDR3 sequences, roughly 15% of them seen just once. A further study also used this sample, focusing on T cells in Graves' hyperthyroidism and ophthalmopathy.

Source: peripheral blood mononuclear cells (PBMCs), taken at new diagnosis, from a patient treated with antithyroid drugs. The receptors originated from a woman aged 25 to 39 with Graves disease. The CDR3 runs from the conserved cysteine through the conserved F or W. The D gene is left open where the match is weak. Some rows mark clone size as missing; the rest say once, few, many or name a class of expanded clone.

J,D,size,V,DNA,CDR3
TRBJ2-7,.,many,TRBV9,TGTGCCAGCAGCCCCCGGGACATTGGGAGTCCCTACGAGCAGTACTTC,CASSPRDIGSPYEQYF
TRBJ2-7,TRBD2,few,TRBV30,TGTGCCTGGAGGGGGGAGCGGGACCTCTACGAGCAGTACTTC,CAWRGERDLYEQYF
TRBJ2-7,TRBD2,few,TRBV11-2,TGTGCCAGCAGCGCGCTAAGAACTGGCGGGAGATACGAGCAGTACTTC,CASSALRTGGRYEQYF
TRBJ2-1,.,many,TRBV24-1,TGTGCCACCAGTGATTTGAGAGAGGGCGAGCACAATGAGCAGTTCTTC,CATSDLREGEHNEQFF
TRBJ1-2,TRBD1,few,TRBV5-4,TGTGCCAGCAGCATTGGGGGCCTCGGACAGGGGGTATATGGCTACACCTTC,CASSIGGLGQGVYGYTF
TRBJ2-5,.,.,TRBV7-2,TGTGCCAGCAGCCCCCCGGACTGGTACTTGTTCAAGCAAGAGACCCAGTACTTC,CASSPPDWYLFKQETQYF
TRBJ2-3,.,many,TRBV12-3/TRBV12-4,TGTGCCAGCAGTTTTCGAGAGCGAGATACGCAGTATTTT,CASSFRERDTQYF
TRBJ1-4,TRBD1,many,TRBV15,TGTGCCACCAGCCACGGGACAGGATTTAATGAAAAACTGTTTTTT,CATSHGTGFNEKLFF
TRBJ2-1,.,.,TRBV24-1,TGTGCCACCCGAGGGCCCAATGAGCAGTTCTTC,CATRGPNEQFF
TRBJ2-5,.,few,TRBV19,TGTGCCAGTAGTATATCGGGCAGCCAAGAGACCCAGTACTTC,CASSISGSQETQYF
TRBJ2-1,.,few,TRBV30,TGTGCCTGGAGTGGAAACAATGAGCAGTTCTTC,CAWSGNNEQFF
TRBJ1-4,TRBD1,many,TRBV28,TGTGCCACCTCAAGCCCGGGACAGGGTCTTTCTAATGAAAAACTGTTTTTT,CATSSPGQGLSNEKLFF
TRBJ2-5,.,.,TRBV18,TGTGCCAGCTCACCACATCCCCCCCCGCAAGAGACCCAGTACTTC,CASSPHPPPQETQYF
TRBJ1-2,.,few,TRBV10-3,TGTGCCATCAGGGGGGGGGAACAGCTGCGCTACACCTTC,CAIRGGEQLRYTF
TRBJ2-5,TRBD2,.,TRBV10-2,TGCGCCACCACCGTCCAGCGGGGACAAGAGACCCAGTACTTC,CATTVQRGQETQYF
TRBJ1-1,.,.,TRBV20-1,TGCAGTGCTAGTAGGGGACACCTGAACACTGAAGCTTTCTTT,CSASRGHLNTEAFF
TRBJ1-2,TRBD1,.,TRBV28,TGTGCCAGCAGTTCCCCGGGACAGTCCACCTTC,CASSSPGQSTF
TRBJ2-3,TRBD2,.,TRBV5-1,TGCGCCAGCATGGCACTAGCGGGAGGGTCGTTAGATACGCAGTATTTT,CASMALAGGSLDTQYF
TRBJ2-2,TRBD2,few,TRBV5-1,TGCGCCAGCAGGTATACTAGCGGGAACGCCGGGGAGCTGTTTTTT,CASRYTSGNAGELFF
TRBJ1-5,.,many,TRBV2,TGTGCCAGCAGTTCAGGGGCGGGCAATCAGCCCCAGCATTTT,CASSSGAGNQPQHF
TRBJ2-3,.,many,TRBV10-3,TGTGCCATCAGTGAGTTCGGGTCAGATACGCAGTATTTT,CAISEFGSDTQYF
TRBJ2-2,TRBD1,few,TRBV18,TGTGCCAGCTCACCAATGAACAGGGGGCCCGGGGAGCTGTTTTTT,CASSPMNRGPGELFF
TRBJ2-7,TRBD2,many,TRBV28,TGTGCCAGCAGCAACACGGGAGGCGCTACCTACGAGCAGTACTTC,CASSNTGGATYEQYF
TRBJ2-3,.,.,TRBV4-1,TGCGCCAGCAGCCAAGTGGCAGGGATCAGCACAGATACGCAGTATTTT,CASSQVAGISTDTQYF
TRBJ1-1,.,.,TRBV10-3,TGTGCCATCAGTGATGGAGGGAGGGTCCACACTGAAGCTTTCTTT,CAISDGGRVHTEAFF
TRBJ2-7,.,many,TRBV7-8,TGTGCCAGCAGCCGGGACGGCCCTTACTCCTACGAGCAGTACTTC,CASSRDGPYSYEQYF
TRBJ2-1,.,few,TRBV5-1,TGCGCCAGCAGCTTTAAACAGGGCTCCTACAATGAGCAGTTCTTC,CASSFKQGSYNEQFF
TRBJ1-1,.,few,TRBV3-1,TGTGCCAGCAGCCAAAAGGAGGGGAACACTGAAGCTTTCTTT,CASSQKEGNTEAFF
TRBJ1-1,.,many,TRBV6-2/TRBV6-3,TGTGCCAGCACGTATAGGGCAAGGACCAACACTGAAGCTTTCTTT,CASTYRARTNTEAFF
TRBJ1-2,.,.,TRBV7-8,TGTGCCAGCAGCTTCAAAGACACCTTCTATGGCTACACCTTC,CASSFKDTFYGYTF
TRBJ2-2,TRBD1,many,TRBV12-3/TRBV12-4,TGTGCCAGCGGATACAGGGGAAGAGGGGCCGGGGAGCTGTTTTTT,CASGYRGRGAGELFF
TRBJ2-3,.,many,TRBV12-3/TRBV12-4,TGTGCCAGCAGTACCCTACCACAGGGTACAGATACGCAGTATTTT,CASSTLPQGTDTQYF
TRBJ2-7,.,.,TRBV29-1,TGCAGCGTTTCGGGACAGCGGGACTACGAGCAGTACTTC,CSVSGQRDYEQYF
TRBJ2-3,.,.,TRBV6-2/TRBV6-3,TGTGCCAGCAGTTACGCGAGGTGGACAGATACGCAGTATTTT,CASSYARWTDTQYF
TRBJ2-1,TRBD2,many,TRBV6-1,TGTGCCAGCCCAAGTCGGAAAAAGAGCGGGAGGGATTACAATGAGCAGTTCTTC,CASPSRKKSGRDYNEQFF
TRBJ2-1,TRBD2,.,TRBV28,TGTGCCAGCAGATCGACTAGCTACAACGACAATGAGCAGTTCTTC,CASRSTSYNDNEQFF
TRBJ1-6,.,few,TRBV7-9,TGTGCCAGCAGCTCAGGTCCAGGAGTTAGTTCACCCCTCCACTTT,CASSSGPGVSSPLHF
TRBJ1-1,.,.,TRBV25-1,TGTGCCAGCAGTGAATTAGGTTCGAACACTGAAGCTTTCTTT,CASSELGSNTEAFF
TRBJ1-1,TRBD1,many,TRBV11-2,TGTGCCAGCAGCTTATCGGCAGGGGGGTTGGCTTTCTTT,CASSLSAGGLAFF
TRBJ1-6,.,many,TRBV6-1,TGTGCCAGCAGTGGGCCTTGGGTTGAGACTCCCGCGCGAGAATCACCCCTCCACTTT,CASSGPWVETPARESPLHF
TRBJ1-6,TRBD1,few,TRBV4-1,TGCGCCAGCAGCCAAGGACAGGGGAATAATTCACCCCTCCACTTT,CASSQGQGNNSPLHF
TRBJ2-7,.,few,TRBV29-1,TGCAGCGTTGAAACCCCCCAGGGGCCCTACGAGCAGTACTTC,CSVETPQGPYEQYF
TRBJ2-2,.,few,TRBV28,TGTGCCAGCAATTCAATCACCCAACTCACCGGGGAGCTGTTTTTT,CASNSITQLTGELFF
TRBJ2-7,.,many,TRBV28,TGTGCCAGCATGGCGTGGGGGTCTCGCAACGAGCAGTACTTC,CASMAWGSRNEQYF
TRBJ1-4,.,few,TRBV7-2,TGTGCCAGCAGCTCTGCTAACGAAGGAAAACTGTTTTTT,CASSSANEGKLFF